These 16 T cell receptor beta chains share one sample of origin, sequenced in a study of blood T cells in healthy people across ages. Through a sample-barcoded 5' primer and a J-beta primer mix, a second PCR was run for roughly 6 to 11 cycles. Via MiXCR, TCRdb re-called the 5' RACE reads, giving one row per CDR3 protein. In the table there are about 1.7 million distinct CDR3 sequences, approximately 30% of which are singletons. The specimen sequenced was blood. These receptors were collected from a woman in her twenties or thirties in good health.

J is TRBJ2-5 and V is TRBV9; perhaps TRBD1 as D (5 bases). This CDR3 region has 15 residues. Trimming left V 0 bases short and J 11 bases short, with 20 bases between. CDR1 SGDLS and CDR2 YYNGEE come from the germline V gene. CDR3 DNA: TGTGCCAGCAGCGTAGGGACACAGCCGAACGCAGTGCAGTACTTC. This codes for CASSVGTQPNAVQYF.

The chain combines TRBV20-1 with TRBJ1-5; D is unresolved. This CDR3 spans 12 amino acids. V lost 3 bases and J 3 bases, leaving 6 bases between the germline ends. Germline V gives CDR1 DFQATT, CDR2 SNEGSKA (reference sequence). CDR3 in DNA: TGCAGTGCTAGGTCCCCCAATCAGCCCCAGCATTTT. Its translation: CSARSPNQPQHF.

In regard to this clonotype: The junction does not match germline at one end; this may be a read error. This chain connects TRBV20-1 to TRBJ2-3, with TRBD2 identical over 14 bases. Germline CDR1 DFQATT, CDR2 SNEGSKA (reference sequence). The CDR3 length is 16 residues. The CDR3 DNA reads as TGCAGTGCTGGGACTAGCGGGAGTTCTAGCACAGATACGCAGAATTTT. It codes for CSAGTSGSSSTDTQNF.

The sample holds a few counts of this clonotype. The CDR3 DNA is TGTGCCAGCTCACCGTTGGGGAACGCCTACAATGAGCAGTTCTTC. This gives the protein CASSPLGNAYNEQFF. The chain recombines TRBV18 with TRBJ2-1; D gene ambiguous. The CDR3 has 15 amino acids. V lost 3 bases and J 2 bases, leaving 11 bases between the germline ends. Germline V lookup: CDR1 KGHSH, CDR2 LQKENI.

This clonotype was found a few times. The V call is TRBV7-8, the J call TRBJ1-1, with D unclear. The V gene lost 1 base and the J gene lost 1 base, with 10 bases spanning the gap. This CDR3 region has 15 residues. Per the germline V gene, CDR1 is SGHVS and CDR2 is FQNEAQ. The CDR3 reads CASSLVGGQNTEAFF. As DNA, the CDR3 is TGTGCCAGCAGCTTAGTCGGTGGTCAGAACACTGAAGCTTTCTTT.

In this sample, this clonotype turned up a few times. This chain joins TRBV5-1 and TRBJ1-1; TRBD1 matches 8 bases. Germline CDR1 is SGHRS and CDR2 is YFSETQ. This CDR3 is built from 14 residues. The V and J ends lost 4 bases and 2 bases, in that order; junction bases with no gene match: 4. CDR3 DNA: TGCGCCAGCAGCATGGGGACAGGTAACACTGAAGCTTTCTTT. It translates to CASSMGTGNTEAFF.

This sequence joins TRBV15 and TRBJ1-1; TRBD1 matches 7 bases. Germline-derived CDR1 and CDR2 are LNHNV and YYDKDF (reference sequence). This CDR3 has 17 residues. The trim removed 0 bases at V and 7 bases at J, leaving 14 bases unmatched. CDR3 sequence reads: CATSREGQNKKLIEAFF. The CDR3 DNA sequence: TGTGCCACCAGCAGAGAGGGACAGAATAAGAAACTCATTGAAGCTTTCTTT. The complete variable domain, with remaining parts taken from reference TRBV15 and TRBJ1-1, reads DAMVIQNPRYQVTQFGKPVTLSCSQTLNHNVMYWYQQKSSQAPKLLFHYYDKDFNNEADTPDNFQSRRPNTSFCFLDIRSPGLGDTAMYLCATSREGQNKKLIEAFFGQGTRLTVV.

Notes on this clonotype: This may arise from a read error, as a much more abundant clone is one base away. The chain joins TRBV5-1 to TRBJ2-1; no reliable D call. Germline CDR1 is SGHRS and CDR2 is YFSETQ. This CDR3 has 12 residues. V was clipped by 3 bases and J by 5 bases, with 6 bases between them. The DNA for the CDR3 is TGCGCCAGCAGCTCAGTCCACAATGAGCAGTTCTTC. This sequence encodes CASSSVHNEQFF.

V is TRBV6-2 or TRBV6-3 and J is TRBJ2-1; D remains unclear. The CDR3 is 12 residues long. Germline V gene data show CDR1 as MNHEY and CDR2 as SVGEGT. The V gene lost 4 bases and the J gene lost 7 bases, with 8 bases spanning the gap. DNA for the CDR3: TGTGCCAGCAGTTTTCCGGAAAATGAGCAGTTCTTC. Translating gives CASSFPENEQFF.

J is TRBJ2-7 and V is TRBV14, with no clear D. Germline V gene sequence: CDR1 SGHDN, CDR2 FVKESK. Trimming removed 2 bases at V and 3 bases at J, with 8 bases between. The CDR3 is made up of 13 amino acids. In DNA, the CDR3 is TGTGCCAGCAGCCAACTCCTGGGCTACGAGCAGTACTTC. It is translated as CASSQLLGYEQYF.

The rearrangement uses TRBV20-1 and TRBJ2-3, with D maybe TRBD2 (6 bases). The CDR3 contains 15 residues. V lost 5 bases, J lost 2 bases, and 17 bases lay in between. CDR1 is DFQATT, CDR2 SNEGSKA, per germline (reference sequence). The CDR3 coding sequence is TGCAGTGCTCCCCCCTCGCGGGACGTCACAGATACGCAGTATTTT. Its translation is CSAPPSRDVTDTQYF.

This clonotype was counted at least ten times. The CDR3, as DNA: TGTGCCAGCAGGCTGGGGGTCCTGGGTGGCTACACCTTC. Amino acids: CASRLGVLGGYTF. The chain is built from TRBV12-3 or TRBV12-4 and TRBJ1-2; D possibly corresponds to TRBD1 (5 bases). This CDR3 contains 13 residues. The V gene lost 6 bases and the J gene lost 7 bases, with 15 bases spanning the gap.

This clonotype turned up a few times. V and J are TRBV20-1 and TRBJ1-6, with D possibly being TRBD1 (5 bases). Germline V gene sequence: CDR1 DFQATT, CDR2 SNEGSKA (reference sequence). Trimming took 8 bases from V and 6 from J, leaving 14 bases between them. CDR3 size: 13 residues. The CDR3: CSLGGSVNSPLHF. The CDR3 DNA reads as TGCAGTCTTGGGGGGTCAGTTAATTCACCCCTCCACTTT.

As concerns this clonotype: Given a much more abundant clone one base away, this may be a read error. The chain is built from TRBV5-1 and TRBJ2-7, with 7 positions matching TRBD2. Trimming removed 4 bases from V and 3 bases from J; junction bases left unmatched: 7. CDR1 is SGHRS, CDR2 YFSETQ, per germline. The CDR3 contains 14 residues. The CDR3 reads CASSALGGGYEQYF. In DNA, the CDR3 is TGCGCCAGCAGCGCGTTAGGCGGGGGCTACGAGCAGTACTTC.

The rearrangement links TRBV20-1 to TRBJ2-7, with 9 bases that match TRBD1. Trimming removed 6 bases from V and 5 bases from J; junction bases left unmatched: 11. The CDR3 runs 14 residues. CDR1 is DFQATT and CDR2 is SNEGSKA in the germline V gene (reference sequence). The CDR3, as DNA: TGCAGTGCGCACAGGGGGCCGAAGCGGAACGAGCAGTACTTC. Protein product: CSAHRGPKRNEQYF.

For this clonotype: This may come from a read error, since a much larger clone is one base off. The chain is built from TRBV20-1 and TRBJ2-3; 10 bases line up with TRBD2. Germline trimming cut 8 bases from V and 3 bases from J; bases unmatched to any gene: 8. The CDR3 totals 14 residues. The germline V gene encodes CDR1 DFQATT and CDR2 SNEGSKA (reference sequence). The CDR3 loop is CSSNLAGVTDTQYF. The CDR3 region has the DNA TGCAGTTCTAATCTAGCGGGAGTAACAGATACGCAGTATTTT.